This TCR beta chain was documented in a study of identical twins. Each CDR3 protein gets one entry after TCRdb re-called the 5' RACE reads with MiXCR. This sample has a few hundred thousand distinct CDR3 sequences, with under 12% found just once. Whole-study results and caveats: Beta out-of-frame sequences displayed a weaker excess of sharing between twins. In drawing conclusions, the study used cross-sectional statistical analysis and did not follow the same donors. Low generation-probability sequences were in excess among twin-shared out-of-frame alpha sequences.

This clonotype was seen a few times. Its specificity is unknown. The sequencing input was memory T cells sorted from blood. This receptor was taken from a man aged 50 to 60 in good health.

CDR3 amino acids: CASSGLAGAYEQYF. In nucleotides, the CDR3 is TGTGCCAGCAGTGGTTTAGCGGGGGCCTACGAGCAGTACTTC. V and J are TRBV2 and TRBJ2-7, with TRBD2 identical over 9 bases. V lost 4 bases, J lost 2 bases, and 3 bases stayed unmatched. The CDR3 runs to 14 residues. Germline-derived CDR1 and CDR2 are SNHLY and FYNNEI. The full variable domain, its missing parts supplied by reference TRBV2 and TRBJ2-7, is EPEVTQTPSHQVTQMGQEVILRCVPISNHLYFYWYRQILGQKVEFLVSFYNNEISEKSEIFDDQFSVERPDGSNFTLKIRSTKLEDSAMYFCASSGLAGAYEQYFGPGTRLTVT.